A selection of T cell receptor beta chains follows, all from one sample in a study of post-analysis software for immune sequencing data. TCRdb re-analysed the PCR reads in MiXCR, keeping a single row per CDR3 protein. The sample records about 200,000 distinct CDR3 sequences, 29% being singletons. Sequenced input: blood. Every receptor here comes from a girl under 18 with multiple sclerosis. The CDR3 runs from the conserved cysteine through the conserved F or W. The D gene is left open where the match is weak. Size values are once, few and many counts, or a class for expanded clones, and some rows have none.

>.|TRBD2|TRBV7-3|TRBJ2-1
CASSLSGGVGEQFF
TGTGCCAGCAGCCTTAGCGGGGGGGTTGGTGAGCAGTTCTTC
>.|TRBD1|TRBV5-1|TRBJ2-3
CASSLGDRGLTDTQYF
TGCGCCAGCAGCTTGGGGGACAGGGGTTTGACAGATACGCAGTATTTT
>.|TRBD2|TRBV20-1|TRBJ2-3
CSGSGGAVTDTQYF
TGCAGCGGGAGCGGGGGGGCCGTCACAGATACGCAGTATTTT
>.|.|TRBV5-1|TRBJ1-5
CASTPGLSNQPQHF
TGCGCCAGCACACCGGGCCTGAGCAATCAGCCCCAGCATTTT
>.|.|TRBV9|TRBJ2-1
CASSPPSVGEQFF
TGTGCCAGCAGCCCCCCTAGCGTTGGTGAGCAGTTCTTC
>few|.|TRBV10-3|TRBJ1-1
CAISKTENTEAFF
TGTGCCATCAGTAAGACGGAGAACACTGAAGCTTTCTTT
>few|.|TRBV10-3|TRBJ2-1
CAVSDRGTINEQFF
TGTGCCGTCAGTGATAGGGGAACTATCAATGAGCAGTTCTTC
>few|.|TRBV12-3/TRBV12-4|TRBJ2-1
CASSLGQGLSYNEQFF
TGTGCCAGCAGTCTAGGACAGGGACTATCCTACAATGAGCAGTTCTTC
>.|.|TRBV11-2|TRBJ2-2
CASSRTNTGELFF
TGTGCCAGCAGCAGAACGAACACCGGGGAGCTGTTTTTT
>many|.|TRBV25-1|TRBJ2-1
CASSELGRDEQFF
TGTGCCAGCAGTGAATTAGGTAGAGATGAGCAGTTCTTC
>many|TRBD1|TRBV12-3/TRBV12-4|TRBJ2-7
CASRPDRGKIHEQYF
TGTGCCAGCAGACCCGACAGGGGTAAAATCCACGAGCAGTACTTC
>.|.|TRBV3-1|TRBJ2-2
CASAGSGELFF
TGTGCCAGTGCAGGGTCCGGGGAGCTGTTTTTT
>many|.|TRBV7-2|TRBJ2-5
CASSLDFVGTGETQYF
TGTGCCAGCAGCTTAGATTTCGTGGGGACGGGGGAGACCCAGTACTTC
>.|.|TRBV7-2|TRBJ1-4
CASSSRAVREKLFF
TGTGCCAGCAGCTCCCGGGCCGTCCGTGAAAAACTGTTTTTT
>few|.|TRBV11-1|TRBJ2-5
CASSLRGEEETQYF
TGTGCCAGCAGCTTAAGAGGGGAGGAAGAGACCCAGTACTTC
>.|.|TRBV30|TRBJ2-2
CAWTRGKGTGELFF
TGTGCCTGGACCAGGGGAAAGGGAACCGGGGAGCTGTTTTTT
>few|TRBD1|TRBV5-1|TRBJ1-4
CASSQRQGGKEKLFF
TGCGCCAGCAGCCAGAGACAGGGCGGGAAAGAAAAACTGTTTTTT
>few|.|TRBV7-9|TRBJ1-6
CASSPVVGPNSPLHF
TGTGCCAGCAGCCCCGTCGTGGGGCCAAATTCACCCCTCCACTTT
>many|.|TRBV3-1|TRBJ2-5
CASTPSRQDPRETQYF
TGTGCCAGCACACCAAGTAGACAGGACCCCCGGGAGACCCAGTACTTC
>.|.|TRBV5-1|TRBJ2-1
CASSLVLARGNEQFF
TGCGCCAGCAGCTTGGTGCTAGCGAGGGGCAATGAGCAGTTCTTC
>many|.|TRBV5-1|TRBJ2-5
CASSLDRDSRRPETQYF
TGCGCCAGCAGCTTGGATCGGGACTCCCGACGGCCAGAGACCCAGTACTTC
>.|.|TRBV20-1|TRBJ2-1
CSASDHEQFF
TGCAGTGCTAGCGATCATGAGCAGTTCTTC
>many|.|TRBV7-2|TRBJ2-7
CASSRLGVTYEQYF
TGTGCCAGCAGCCGGCTGGGGGTCACCTACGAGCAGTACTTC
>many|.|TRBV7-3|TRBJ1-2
CASSSPLGPTSYGYTF
TGTGCCAGCAGCTCTCCATTGGGACCTACCAGTTATGGCTACACCTTC
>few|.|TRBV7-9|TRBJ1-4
CASSLQGSGEKLFF
TGTGCCAGCAGCCTACAGGGAAGTGGTGAAAAACTGTTTTTT
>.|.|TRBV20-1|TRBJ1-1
CSARDPGRSNTEAFF
TGCAGTGCTAGAGATCCAGGCAGAAGTAACACTGAAGCTTTCTTT
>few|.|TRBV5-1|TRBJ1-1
CASSSEPGLPDAFF
TGCGCCAGCAGCTCCGAACCGGGACTGCCGGACGCTTTCTTT
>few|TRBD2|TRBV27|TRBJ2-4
CASSLTSGRAGNIQYF
TGTGCCAGCAGTTTGACTAGCGGGAGGGCCGGAAACATTCAGTACTTC
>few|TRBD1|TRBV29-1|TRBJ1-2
CSAMDRVNYGYTF
TGCAGCGCGATGGACAGGGTGAACTATGGCTACACCTTC
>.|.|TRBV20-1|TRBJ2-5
CSARLPGTVGYNEQYF
TGCAGTGCTAGACTACCTGGGACCGTGGGATACAATGAGCAGTACTTC
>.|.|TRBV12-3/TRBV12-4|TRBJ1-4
CASKWGLEEKRFF
TGTGCCAGCAAGTGGGGGCTGGAAGAAAAACGGTTTTTT
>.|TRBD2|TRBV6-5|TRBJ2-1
CASSYAGLADEQFF
TGTGCCAGCAGTTATGCGGGACTAGCAGATGAGCAGTTCTTC
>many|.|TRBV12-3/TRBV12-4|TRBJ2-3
CASSLRGATDTQYF
TGTGCCAGCAGTCTGAGGGGGGCAACAGATACGCAGTATTTT
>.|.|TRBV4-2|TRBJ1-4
CASSQGDWWGTFNEKLFF
TGTGCCAGCAGCCAAGGCGATTGGTGGGGAACCTTTAATGAAAAACTGTTTTTT